This paragraph covers one TCR beta chain sequence. The source of the sample is a study of cytomegalovirus exposure and HLA in healthy donors. The germline gives CDR1 MNHEY, CDR2 SMNVEV (reference sequence). The V end was cut by 3 bases, the J end by 11 bases, with 14 bases between. The CDR3 extends over 14 amino acids. In the PCR, 60 Vbeta and 13 Jbeta primers were used. TCRdb's copy holds only in-frame clones and misses some; the assay was immunoSEQ multiplex PCR. The sample lists around 99,000 clones; approximately 79% were seen once. The chain employs TRBV27 and TRBJ1-6, with D maybe TRBD1 (6 bases). Sequenced input: PBMCs. This TCR was sampled from a man aged 18 to 35 in good health and CMV-seronegative. The CDR3 sequence is CASSLNRVSTPLHF. CDR3 coding DNA: TGTGCCAGCAGTTTGAACAGGGTATCTACACCCCTCCACTTT.